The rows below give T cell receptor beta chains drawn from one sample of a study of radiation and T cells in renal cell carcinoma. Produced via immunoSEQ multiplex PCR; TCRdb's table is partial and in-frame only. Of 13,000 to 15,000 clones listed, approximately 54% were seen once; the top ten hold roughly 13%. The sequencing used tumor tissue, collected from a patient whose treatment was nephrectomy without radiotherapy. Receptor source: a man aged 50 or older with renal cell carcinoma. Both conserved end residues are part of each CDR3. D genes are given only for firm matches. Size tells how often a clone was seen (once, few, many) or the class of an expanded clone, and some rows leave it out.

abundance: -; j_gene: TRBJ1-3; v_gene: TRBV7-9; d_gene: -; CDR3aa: CASSFRGQGNTIYF; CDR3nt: TGTGCCAGCAGCTTCCGGGGGCAAGGAAACACCATATATTTT
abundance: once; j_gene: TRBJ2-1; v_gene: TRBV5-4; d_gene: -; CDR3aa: CASSFRSGNEQFF; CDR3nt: TGTGCCAGCAGCTTTAGGAGCGGCAATGAGCAGTTCTTC
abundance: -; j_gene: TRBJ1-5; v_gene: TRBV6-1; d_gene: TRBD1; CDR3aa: CASSEGQGQPQHF; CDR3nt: TGTGCCAGCAGTGAAGGACAGGGCCAGCCCCAGCATTTT
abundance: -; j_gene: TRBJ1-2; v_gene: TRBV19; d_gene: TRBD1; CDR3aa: CASSIDRGTGFNYGYTF; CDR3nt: TGTGCCAGTAGTATAGATCGCGGGACAGGGTTTAACTATGGCTACACCTTC
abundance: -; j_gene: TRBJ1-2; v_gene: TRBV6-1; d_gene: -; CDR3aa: CASSQDNYGYTF; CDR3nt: TGTGCCAGCAGCCAGGATAACTATGGCTACACCTTC
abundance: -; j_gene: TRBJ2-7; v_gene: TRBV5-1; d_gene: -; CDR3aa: CASSPMSTGTEQYF; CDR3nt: TGCGCCAGCAGCCCCATGTCAACAGGGACTGAGCAGTACTTC
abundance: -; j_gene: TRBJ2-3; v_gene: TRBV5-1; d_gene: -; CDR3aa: CASSLRVGATDTQYF; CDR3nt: TGCGCCAGCAGCTTAAGGGTGGGGGCCACAGATACGCAGTATTTT
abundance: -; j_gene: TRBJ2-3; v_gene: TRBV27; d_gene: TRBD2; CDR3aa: CASSRGTSWGDTQYF; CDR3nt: TGTGCCAGCAGCCGGGGGACTAGTTGGGGGGATACGCAGTATTTT
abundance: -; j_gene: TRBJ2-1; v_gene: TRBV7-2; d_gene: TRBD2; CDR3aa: CASSGPGLAYNEQFF; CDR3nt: TGTGCCAGCAGCGGACCGGGACTAGCCTACAATGAGCAGTTCTTC
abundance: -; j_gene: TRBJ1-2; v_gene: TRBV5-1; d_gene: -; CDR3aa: CASSFNRFHPNGYTF; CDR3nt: TGCGCCAGCAGCTTCAACAGGTTTCACCCGAATGGCTACACCTTC
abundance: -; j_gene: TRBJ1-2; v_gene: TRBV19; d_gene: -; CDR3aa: CASRSEQRNYGYTF; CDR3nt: TGTGCCAGTAGATCCGAACAGAGAAACTATGGCTACACCTTC
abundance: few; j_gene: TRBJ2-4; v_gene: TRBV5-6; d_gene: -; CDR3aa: CASSDRLAKNIQYF; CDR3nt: TGTGCCAGCAGCGACAGGTTAGCCAAAAACATTCAGTACTTC
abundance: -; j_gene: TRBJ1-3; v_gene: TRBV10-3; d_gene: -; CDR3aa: CAISDGFGRNTIYF; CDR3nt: TGTGCCATCAGTGACGGGTTCGGGAGAAACACCATATATTTT
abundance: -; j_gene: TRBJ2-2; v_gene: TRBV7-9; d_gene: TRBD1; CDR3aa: CASSPLGQGANTGELFF; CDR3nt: TGTGCCAGCAGCCCCTTAGGACAGGGGGCGAACACCGGGGAGCTGTTTTTT
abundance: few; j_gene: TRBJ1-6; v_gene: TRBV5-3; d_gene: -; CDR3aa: CASSFTPALNSPLHF; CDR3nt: TGTGCCAGCAGCTTTACCCCGGCCCTAAATTCACCCCTCCACTTT
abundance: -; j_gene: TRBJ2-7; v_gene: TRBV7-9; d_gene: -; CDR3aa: CASSPSGYEQYF; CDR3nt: TGTGCCAGCAGCCCATCAGGGTACGAGCAGTACTTC
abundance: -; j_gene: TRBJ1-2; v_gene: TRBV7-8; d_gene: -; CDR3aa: CASSPHPQGNYGYTF; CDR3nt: TGTGCCAGCAGCCCCCACCCCCAGGGGAACTATGGCTACACCTTC
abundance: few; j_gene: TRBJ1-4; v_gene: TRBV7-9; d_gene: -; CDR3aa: CASSLTAGSANEKLFF; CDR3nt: TGTGCCAGCAGCTTGACTGCGGGGTCGGCTAATGAAAAACTGTTTTTT
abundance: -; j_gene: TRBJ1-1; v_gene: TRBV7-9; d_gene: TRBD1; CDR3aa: CASSGQGEAFF; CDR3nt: TGTGCCAGCAGCGGACAGGGGGAAGCTTTCTTT
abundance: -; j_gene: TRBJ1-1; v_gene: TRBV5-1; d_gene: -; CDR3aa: CASSLSGAGTEAFF; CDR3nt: TGCGCCAGCAGCTTGAGCGGGGCTGGGACTGAAGCTTTCTTT
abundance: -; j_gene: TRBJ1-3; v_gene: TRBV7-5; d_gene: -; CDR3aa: CARSLRTVSGNTIYF; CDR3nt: TGTGCCAGAAGCTTAAGGACAGTTTCTGGAAACACCATATATTTT
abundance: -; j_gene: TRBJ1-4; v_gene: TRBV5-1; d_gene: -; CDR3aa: CASSLTQISSTNEKLFF; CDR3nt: TGCGCCAGCAGCTTGACCCAGATTTCTTCAACTAATGAAAAACTGTTTTTT
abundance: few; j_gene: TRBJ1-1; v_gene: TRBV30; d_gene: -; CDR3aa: CAWSYTEAFF; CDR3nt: TGTGCCTGGAGTTACACTGAAGCTTTCTTT
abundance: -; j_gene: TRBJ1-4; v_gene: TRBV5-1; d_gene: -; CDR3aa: CASSSQGHGGEKLFF; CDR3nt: TGCGCCAGCAGCTCCCAGGGACACGGCGGGGAAAAACTGTTTTTT